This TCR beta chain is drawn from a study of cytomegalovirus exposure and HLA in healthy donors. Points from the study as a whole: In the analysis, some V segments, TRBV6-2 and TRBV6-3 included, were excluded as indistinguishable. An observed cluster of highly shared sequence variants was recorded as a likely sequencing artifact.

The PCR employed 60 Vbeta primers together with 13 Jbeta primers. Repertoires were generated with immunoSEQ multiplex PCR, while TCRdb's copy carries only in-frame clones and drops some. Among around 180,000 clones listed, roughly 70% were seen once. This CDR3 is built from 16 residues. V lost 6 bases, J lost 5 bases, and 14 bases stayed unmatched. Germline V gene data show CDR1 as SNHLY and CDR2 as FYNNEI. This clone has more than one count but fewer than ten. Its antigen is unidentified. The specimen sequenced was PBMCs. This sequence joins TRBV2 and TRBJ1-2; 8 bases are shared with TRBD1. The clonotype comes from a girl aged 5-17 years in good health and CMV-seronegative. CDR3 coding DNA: TGTGCCAGCAGGCATCCCCTTCTCGACAGGGGTTATGGCTACACCTTC. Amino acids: CASRHPLLDRGYGYTF.